One sample yielded the 5 T cell receptor beta chains listed below, sequenced in a study of identical twins. TCRdb reanalysed the 5' RACE reads using MiXCR and keeps one entry per CDR3 protein. This sample has some 660,000 distinct CDR3 sequences, with 8% to 9% found just once. This sample was also put to use in a study of yellow fever vaccine responses in identical twins.

The sequencing sample was made of PBMCs. The origin of the receptors is a woman younger than 30 in good health.

This clonotype showed up just a few times. The chain joins TRBV20-1 to TRBJ2-1; 8 nucleotides align to TRBD1. V dropped 4 bases and J dropped 7; count of bases not matched to a gene: 12. CDR3 length: 15 amino acids. The germline V gene encodes CDR1 DFQATT and CDR2 SNEGSKA (reference sequence). The CDR3 region is CSATSGQGEGNEQFF. Here the CDR3 DNA reads TGCAGTGCTACCTCAGGACAGGGTGAGGGGAATGAGCAGTTCTTC.

V and J are TRBV6-1 and TRBJ1-6; 8 bases line up with TRBD1. V shed 6 bases, J shed 7 bases, and the junction held 5 bases outside the gene matches. The germline CDR1 and CDR2 sequences are MNHNS and SASEGT. The CDR3 is made up of 14 amino acids. The CDR3 is CASRGRTGNSPLHF. In nucleotides, the CDR3 is TGTGCCAGCAGGGGAAGGACAGGGAATTCACCCCTCCACTTT.

This clonotype was seen a few times. This chain links TRBV29-1 with TRBJ2-2; D remains ambiguous. This CDR3 is 14 amino acids long. The V end lost 3 bases, the J end lost 2 bases, and 10 bases lay between the germline ends. Germline loops: CDR1 SQVTM, CDR2 ANQGSEA. In nucleotides, the CDR3 is TGCAGCGTTGATACAAGTTCCAACACCGGGGAGCTGTTTTTT. This gives the protein CSVDTSSNTGELFF.

A remark on this clonotype: One end of the junction varies from germline; a read error may be responsible. The rearrangement uses TRBV7-8 and TRBJ2-7, with 9 bases aligning to TRBD1. The CDR3 sequence is 13 residues long. Germline loops: CDR1 SGHVS, CDR2 FQNEAQ. CDR3 nucleotide sequence: TGTGCCAGCGGGGGGACAGGGTCCTACGAGCCGTACTTC. This sequence encodes CASGGTGSYEPYF.

The sample holds a few counts of this clonotype. The chain recombines TRBV9 with TRBJ1-2; perhaps TRBD1 as D (6 bases). Trimming shortened V by 3 bases and J by 8 bases, and 17 bases separated the two germline ends. This CDR3 region has 14 residues. Per the germline V gene, CDR1 is SGDLS and CDR2 is YYNGEE. CDR3 in DNA: TGTGCCAGCAGCGCCCCAGGGGAATTTTACGGCTACACCTTC. Translating gives CASSAPGEFYGYTF.